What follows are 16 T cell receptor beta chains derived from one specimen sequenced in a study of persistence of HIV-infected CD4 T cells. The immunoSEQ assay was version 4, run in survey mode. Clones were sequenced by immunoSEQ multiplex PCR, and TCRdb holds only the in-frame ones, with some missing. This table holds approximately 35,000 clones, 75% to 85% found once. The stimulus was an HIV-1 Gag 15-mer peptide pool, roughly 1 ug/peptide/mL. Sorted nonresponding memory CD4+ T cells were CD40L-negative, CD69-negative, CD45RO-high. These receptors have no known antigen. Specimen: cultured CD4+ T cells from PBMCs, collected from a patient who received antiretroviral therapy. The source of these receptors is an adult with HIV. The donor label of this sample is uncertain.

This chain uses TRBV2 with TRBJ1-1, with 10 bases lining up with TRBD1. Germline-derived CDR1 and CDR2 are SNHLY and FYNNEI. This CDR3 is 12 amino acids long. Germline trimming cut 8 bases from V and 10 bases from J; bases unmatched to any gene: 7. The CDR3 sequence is CASEGQGVLAFF. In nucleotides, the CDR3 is TGTGCCAGCGAAGGACAGGGGGTATTAGCTTTCTTT.

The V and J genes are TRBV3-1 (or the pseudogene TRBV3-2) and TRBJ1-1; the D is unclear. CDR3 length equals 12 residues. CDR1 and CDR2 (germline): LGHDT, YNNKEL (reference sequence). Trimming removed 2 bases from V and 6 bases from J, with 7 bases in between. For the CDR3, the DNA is TGTGCCAGCAGCCAACTGAGGTCTGAAGCTTTCTTT. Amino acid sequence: CASSQLRSEAFF.

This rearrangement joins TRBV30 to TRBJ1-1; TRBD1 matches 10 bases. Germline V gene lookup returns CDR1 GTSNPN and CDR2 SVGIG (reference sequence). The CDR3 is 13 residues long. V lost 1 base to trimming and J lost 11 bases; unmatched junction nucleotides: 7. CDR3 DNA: TGTGCCTGGAGTGGGACAGGGGGAGACGCGGCTTTCTTT. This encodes CAWSGTGGDAAFF.

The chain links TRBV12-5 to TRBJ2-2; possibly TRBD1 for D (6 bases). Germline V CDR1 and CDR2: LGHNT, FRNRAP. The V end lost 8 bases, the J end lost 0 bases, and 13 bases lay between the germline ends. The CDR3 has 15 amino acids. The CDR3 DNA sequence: TGTGCTAGTAGCCAGGGGCCAACGAACACCGGGGAGCTGTTTTTT. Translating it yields CASSQGPTNTGELFF. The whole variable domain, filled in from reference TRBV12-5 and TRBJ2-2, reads DARVTQTPRHKVTEMGQEVTMRCQPILGHNTVFWYRQTMMQGLELLAYFRNRAPLDDSGMPKDRFSAEMPDATLATLKIQPSEPRDSAVYFCASSQGPTNTGELFFGEGSRLTVL.

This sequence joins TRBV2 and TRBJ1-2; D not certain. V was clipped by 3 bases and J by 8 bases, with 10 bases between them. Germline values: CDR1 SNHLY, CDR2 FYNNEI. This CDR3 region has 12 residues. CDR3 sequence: CASSDLSRGYTF. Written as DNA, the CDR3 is TGTGCCAGCAGTGATTTGTCTAGGGGCTACACCTTC.

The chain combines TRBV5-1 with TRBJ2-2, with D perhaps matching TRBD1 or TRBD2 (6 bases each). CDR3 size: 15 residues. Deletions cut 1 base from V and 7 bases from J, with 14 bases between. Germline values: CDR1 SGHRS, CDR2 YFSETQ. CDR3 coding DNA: TGCGCCAGCAGCTTGCAAGGGGGGAATATCGGGGAGCTGTTTTTT. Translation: CASSLQGGNIGELFF. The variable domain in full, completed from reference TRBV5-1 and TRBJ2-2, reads KAGVTQTPRYLIKTRGQQVTLSCSPISGHRSVSWYQQTPGQGLQFLFEYFSETQRNKGNFPGRFSGRQFSNSRSEMNVSTLELGDSALYLCASSLQGGNIGELFFGEGSRLTVL.

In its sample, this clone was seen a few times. The CDR3 protein is CASSYSMGTENYGYTF. Here the CDR3 DNA reads TGTGCCAGCAGTTACTCCATGGGGACAGAGAACTATGGCTACACCTTC. This chain links TRBV6-6 with TRBJ1-2; 7 bases are a match to TRBD1. CDR3 size: 16 residues. V lost 0 bases to trimming and J lost 2 bases; unmatched junction nucleotides: 6. Germline loops: CDR1 MNHNY, CDR2 SVGAGI (reference sequence).

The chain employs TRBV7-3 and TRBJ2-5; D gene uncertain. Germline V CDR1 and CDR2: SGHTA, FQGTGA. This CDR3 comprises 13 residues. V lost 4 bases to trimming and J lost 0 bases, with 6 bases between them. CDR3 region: CASSSLYQETQYF. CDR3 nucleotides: TGTGCCAGCAGCTCACTGTACCAAGAGACCCAGTACTTC.

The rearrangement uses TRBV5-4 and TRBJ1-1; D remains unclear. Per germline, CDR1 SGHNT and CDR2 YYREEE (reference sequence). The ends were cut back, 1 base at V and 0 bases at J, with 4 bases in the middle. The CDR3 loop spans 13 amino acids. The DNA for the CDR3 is TGTGCCAGCAGCTTGCAGATGAACACTGAAGCTTTCTTT. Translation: CASSLQMNTEAFF.

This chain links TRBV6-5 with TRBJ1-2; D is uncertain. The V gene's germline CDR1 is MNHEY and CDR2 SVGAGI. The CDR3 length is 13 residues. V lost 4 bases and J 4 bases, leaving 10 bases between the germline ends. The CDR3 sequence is CASSSISSYGYTF. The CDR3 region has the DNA TGTGCCAGCAGTTCAATTTCTTCCTATGGCTACACCTTC.

CDR3 amino acids: CASSFFGTAYNSPLHF. DNA for the CDR3: TGTGCCAGCAGCTTTTTTGGGACAGCCTATAATTCACCCCTCCACTTT. The chain carries TRBV5-6 and TRBJ1-6, with TRBD1 matching over 7 bases. V lost 2 bases and J lost 2; bases outside the gene matches: 4. This CDR3 spans 16 amino acids. Germline CDR1 is SGHDT and CDR2 is YYEEEE.

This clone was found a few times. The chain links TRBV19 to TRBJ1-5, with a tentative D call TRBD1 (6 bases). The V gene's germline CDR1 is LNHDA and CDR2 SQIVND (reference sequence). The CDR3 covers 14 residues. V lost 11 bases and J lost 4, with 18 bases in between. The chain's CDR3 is CALGGERWNQPQHF. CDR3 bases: TGTGCCCTAGGGGGGGAAAGATGGAATCAGCCCCAGCATTTT.

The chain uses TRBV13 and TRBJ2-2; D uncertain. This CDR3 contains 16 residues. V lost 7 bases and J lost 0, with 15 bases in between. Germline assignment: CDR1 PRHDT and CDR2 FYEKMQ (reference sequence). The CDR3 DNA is TGTGCCAGCACCCGACGAACGGGCTCGAACACCGGGGAGCTGTTTTTT. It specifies CASTRRTGSNTGELFF.

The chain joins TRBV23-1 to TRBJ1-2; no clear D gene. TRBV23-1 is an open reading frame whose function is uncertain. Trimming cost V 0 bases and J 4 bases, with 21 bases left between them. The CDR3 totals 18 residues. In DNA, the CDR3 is TGCGCCAGCAGTCAATCTACCTCAAGGGCTTACAGACTCTATGGCTACACCTTC. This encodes CASSQSTSRAYRLYGYTF.

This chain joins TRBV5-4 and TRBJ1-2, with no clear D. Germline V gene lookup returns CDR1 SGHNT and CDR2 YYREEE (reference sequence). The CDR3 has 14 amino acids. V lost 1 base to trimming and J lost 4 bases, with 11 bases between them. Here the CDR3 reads CASSLFRETYGYTF. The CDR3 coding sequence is TGTGCCAGCAGCTTGTTTAGGGAAACCTATGGCTACACCTTC.

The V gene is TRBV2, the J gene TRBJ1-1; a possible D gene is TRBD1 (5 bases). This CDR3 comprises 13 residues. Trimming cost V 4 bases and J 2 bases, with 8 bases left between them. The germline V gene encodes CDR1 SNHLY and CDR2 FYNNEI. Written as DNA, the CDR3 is TGTGCCAGCAGTGGCGACAGAAACACTGAAGCTTTCTTT. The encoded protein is CASSGDRNTEAFF.